The present TCR beta chain was sequenced within a study of T cell repertoires in aging, cancer and after chemotherapy. Study details: The full dataset contained roughly 8.8 million TCR reads.

Peripheral blood genomic DNA, not sorted cells or RNA, was the template. TRB rearrangements spanning V, D and J were amplified using mixed TRB-A/B primers. TCRdb re-derived calls from the multiplex PCR reads in MiXCR, one entry per CDR3 protein. Among 6,500 to 7,500 distinct CDR3 sequences listed, 53% were seen once. From germline, CDR1 is SEHNR and CDR2 FQNEAQ (reference sequence). CDR3 length: 15 amino acids. V shed 7 bases and J shed 10 bases, with 20 bases lying between them. This TCR came from a human donor with a solid tumor. This sequence joins TRBV7-9 and TRBJ1-6; weak D call: TRBD1 (6 bases). The sequencing sample was made of blood. CDR3 region: CASTLGGGSGSPLHF. The CDR3 DNA reads TGTGCCAGCACCCTGGGGGGGGGCAGTGGCTCACCCCTCCACTTT.